Below are 19 T cell receptor beta chains sequenced from a single sample in a study of blood T cells in healthy people across ages. The use of a sample-barcoded 5' primer and a J-beta primer mix characterized a second PCR of about 7 to 12 cycles. TCRdb reanalysed the 5' RACE reads using MiXCR and keeps one entry per CDR3 protein. Of about 1.1 million distinct CDR3 sequences in the sample, less than 45% were seen once. The sequencing input was blood. Receptors originate from a man aged 18 to 29 in good health.

The chain joins TRBV20-1 to TRBJ2-3; 10 nucleotides align to TRBD2. V trimming: 5 bases; J trimming: 6 bases; junction bases outside the gene matches: 8. This CDR3 has 14 residues. Germline values: CDR1 DFQATT, CDR2 SNEGSKA (reference sequence). The CDR3 DNA follows: TGCAGTGCTTTCCCTAGCGGGGGCCCCGATACGCAGTATTTT. It specifies CSAFPSGGPDTQYF.

The table lists this clonotype with a few counts. The CDR3 protein is CASSPRTGNSNEQFF. For the CDR3, the DNA is TGTGCCAGCAGCCCCCGGACAGGGAATAGCAATGAGCAGTTCTTC. The V gene is TRBV7-9, the J gene TRBJ2-1, with 8 nucleotides matching TRBD1. Germline trimming cut 5 bases from V and 6 bases from J; bases unmatched to any gene: 9. Germline V gene data show CDR1 as SEHNR and CDR2 as FQNEAQ (reference sequence). The CDR3 length is 15 residues.

This clonotype was seen a few times. The chain combines TRBV20-1 with TRBJ2-3, with 10 bases fitting TRBD2. CDR1 is DFQATT, CDR2 SNEGSKA, per germline (reference sequence). The CDR3 runs 15 residues. The V gene end was trimmed by 5 bases and the J gene end by 0 bases; junction bases not matched to a gene: 5. The CDR3 here is CSAGGLAESTDTQYF. The CDR3 region has the DNA TGCAGTGCTGGTGGACTAGCGGAGAGCACAGATACGCAGTATTTT.

The chain uses TRBV20-1 and TRBJ2-5; 9 bases are a match to TRBD2. The J call could be wrong; TRBJ2-1 is a better fit for the DNA end. The CDR3 extends over 18 amino acids. The germline V gene has CDR1 DFQATT and CDR2 SNEGSKA (reference sequence). Written as DNA, the CDR3 is TGCAGTGCTAGGGTCGGGAGCGGGGGGTCCATTCAGTTAGAGACCCAGTTCTTC. It yields the protein CSARVGSGGSIQLETQFF.

This rearrangement joins TRBV6-6 to TRBJ2-6; tentatively, D is TRBD1 or TRBD2 (5 bases each). The CDR3 has 14 amino acids. Germline values: CDR1 MNHNY, CDR2 SVGAGI (reference sequence). Trimming stripped 2 bases from V and 11 bases from J, with 13 bases between. The CDR3 coding sequence is TGTGCCAGCAGTTACGGTGGGGGTATTTACGTCCTGACTTTC. It encodes CASSYGGGIYVLTF.

This chain links TRBV10-3 with TRBJ1-2, with D perhaps TRBD1 (6 bases). The germline gives CDR1 ENHRY, CDR2 SYGVKD. This CDR3 region has 12 residues. V shed 6 bases and J shed 12 bases, with 17 bases lying between them. This chain's CDR3 is CAIRGGSIGHTF. The CDR3 nucleotides are TGTGCCATCAGAGGGGGATCGATAGGCCACACCTTC.

V gene TRBV29-1 combines with J gene TRBJ1-1; D remains ambiguous. The ends were cut back, 1 base at V and 3 bases at J, with 21 bases in the middle. The CDR3 totals 17 residues. The V gene's germline CDR1 is SQVTM and CDR2 ANQGSEA. The CDR3 DNA sequence: TGCAGCGTTGAAGGAGTAAGTTACGTTCTGACGGACACTGAAGCTTTCTTT. Protein product: CSVEGVSYVLTDTEAFF.

The rearrangement uses TRBV5-1 and TRBJ1-1; D may be TRBD1 (6 bases). Germline lookup yields CDR1 SGHRS and CDR2 YFSETQ. The CDR3 extends over 15 amino acids. Trimming left V 6 bases short and J 6 bases short, with 21 bases between. The CDR3 nucleotides read TGCGCCAGCACCCCAGGGGCGGGGAGTGGCCCTGAAGCTTTCTTT. Translated: CASTPGAGSGPEAFF.

V usage is TRBV5-1 and J usage is TRBJ2-3, with D unresolved. The CDR3 is 14 amino acids. Trimming took 0 bases from V and 5 from J, leaving 10 bases between them. Germline CDR1 is SGHRS and CDR2 is YFSETQ. The CDR3 DNA follows: TGCGCCAGCAGCTTGGGATCTGACGTAGATACGCAGTATTTT. Protein sequence: CASSLGSDVDTQYF. The complete variable domain, with remaining parts taken from reference TRBV5-1 and TRBJ2-3, reads KAGVTQTPRYLIKTRGQQVTLSCSPISGHRSVSWYQQTPGQGLQFLFEYFSETQRNKGNFPGRFSGRQFSNSRSEMNVSTLELGDSALYLCASSLGSDVDTQYFGPGTRLTVL.

Only one count was recorded for this clonotype. V usage is TRBV4-1 and J usage is TRBJ2-2; D might be TRBD1 (6 bases). The V end lost 2 bases, the J end lost 1 base, and 8 bases lay between the germline ends. The V gene's germline CDR1 is MGHRA and CDR2 YSYEKL. There are 15 residues in the CDR3. The CDR3 sequence: CASSQMDRNTGELFF. CDR3 coding DNA: TGCGCCAGCAGCCAAATGGACAGGAACACCGGGGAGCTGTTTTTT.

This clonotype has a handful of counts. The chain employs TRBV7-8 and TRBJ1-5; 9 positions agree with TRBD1. The V and J ends lost 5 bases and 4 bases, in that order; junction bases with no gene match: 6. This CDR3 is 15 amino acids long. CDR1 is SGHVS, CDR2 FQNEAQ, per germline. The CDR3 loop is CASSQAGTGNQPQHF. As DNA, the CDR3 is TGTGCCAGCAGCCAGGCCGGGACAGGGAATCAGCCCCAGCATTTT. The full variable domain, its missing parts supplied by reference TRBV7-8 and TRBJ1-5, is GAGVSQSPRYKVAKRGQDVALRCDPISGHVSLFWYQQALGQGPEFLTYFQNEAQLDKSGLPSDRFFAERPEGSVSTLKIQRTQQEDSAVYLCASSQAGTGNQPQHFGDGTRLSIL.

The chain combines TRBV10-3 with TRBJ2-1; 8 bases fit TRBD1. Trimming cost V 3 bases and J 4 bases; bases outside gene matches: 5. The CDR3 consists of 15 residues. Per the germline V gene, CDR1 is ENHRY and CDR2 is SYGVKD. The CDR3 DNA sequence: TGTGCCATCAGTGACAGGGGGCTAGGATACAATGAGCAGTTCTTC. Translation: CAISDRGLGYNEQFF.

The sample holds a few counts of this clonotype. The rearrangement uses TRBV12-3 or TRBV12-4 and TRBJ1-5; D is undetermined. The germline V and J ends were trimmed by 1 base and 0 bases, with 7 bases remaining between them. This CDR3 comprises 15 residues. The CDR3 nucleotides read TGTGCCAGCAGTTTAGTTGGGAATAGCAATCAGCCCCAGCATTTT. Its translation is CASSLVGNSNQPQHF.

V and J are TRBV20-1 and TRBJ2-7; 7 bases line up with TRBD2. The ends lost 6 bases at V and 1 base at J; junction bases unmatched: 9. The CDR3 sequence is 14 residues long. CDR1 is DFQATT, CDR2 SNEGSKA, per germline (reference sequence). The CDR3 protein is CSAPKGGGSYEQYF. CDR3 nucleotide sequence: TGCAGTGCCCCCAAGGGCGGGGGTTCCTACGAGCAGTACTTC.

The chain links TRBV9 to TRBJ2-4; D perhaps matches TRBD2 (5 bases). The J call could be wrong; TRBJ2-7 is a better fit for the DNA end. The germline CDR1 and CDR2 sequences are SGDLS and YYNGEE. The CDR3 loop spans 11 amino acids. The CDR3 DNA reads TGTGCCAACGGGGTACCTTACGAGCAGTACTTC. As protein: CANGVPYEQYF.

This rearrangement joins TRBV7-2 to TRBJ2-3; D uncertain. The germline gives CDR1 SGHTA, CDR2 FQGNSA. The CDR3 contains 13 residues. Trimming removed 4 bases at V and 6 bases at J, with 11 bases between. The CDR3 loop reads CASSSRHADTQYF. The CDR3 region has the DNA TGTGCCAGCAGCTCAAGACACGCGGATACGCAGTATTTT.

This chain links TRBV27 with TRBJ1-5; D remains unclear. Germline V lookup: CDR1 MNHEY, CDR2 SMNVEV (reference sequence). V was trimmed by 2 bases and J by 2 bases, leaving 10 bases between them. The CDR3 consists of 15 residues. CDR3 bases: TGTGCCAGCAGTTTAGGGCCCCGGGGCAATCAGCCCCAGCATTTT. It translates to CASSLGPRGNQPQHF.

V gene TRBV4-3 combines with J gene TRBJ1-4, with a possible D match to TRBD1 (5 bases). V dropped 0 bases and J dropped 3 bases, with 11 bases sitting between them. Germline-derived CDR1 and CDR2 are LGHNA and YSLEER. The CDR3 has 16 amino acids. The DNA for the CDR3 is TGCGCCAGCAGCCAAGAGGGTGGGGGAGCTAATGAAAAACTGTTTTTT. This gives the protein CASSQEGGGANEKLFF.

The CDR3 DNA follows: TGTGCCAGCAGTTTCAACAGGGGGCACCCAGAGACCCAGTACTTC. Translated: CASSFNRGHPETQYF. The chain has TRBV27 and TRBJ2-5; 9 bases match TRBD1. The CDR3 loop spans 15 amino acids. Germline CDR1 reads MNHEY; CDR2 reads SMNVEV (reference sequence). V gave up 3 bases and J gave up 4 bases; unmatched junction bases: 6.